These 20 T cell receptor beta chains were all obtained from the same sample, sequenced in a study of cytomegalovirus exposure and HLA in healthy donors. The protocol was immunoSEQ multiplex PCR, while the TCRdb copy is restricted to in-frame clones and leaves out a portion. The table includes 300,000 to 400,000 clones, roughly 89% detected once. Specimen: PBMCs. The receptor source for this set is a woman aged 18-30 years in good health and CMV-seronegative.

The genes are TRBV5-1 and TRBJ2-7; 9 bases align to TRBD1. CDR3 length: 16 amino acids. CDR1 and CDR2 from the germline V gene are SGHRS and YFSETQ. With V trimmed by 4 bases and J by 7 bases, 15 bases remained unmatched. CDR3 coding DNA: TGCGCCAGCAGCCCCGACCCGGGACAGGGTGTCTGGGAGCAGTACTTC. It codes for CASSPDPGQGVWEQYF.

The chain carries TRBV30 and TRBJ1-1, with TRBD1 as a possible D gene (5 bases). The V gene's germline CDR1 is GTSNPN and CDR2 SVGIG (reference sequence). The CDR3 extends over 14 amino acids. V was clipped by 0 bases and J by 4 bases, with 12 bases between them. The CDR3 region has the DNA TGTGCCTGGAGTGTACTCGGGGGTGGCACTGAAGCTTTCTTT. The encoded protein is CAWSVLGGGTEAFF.

The chain has TRBV5-6 and TRBJ2-5, with D perhaps matching TRBD2 (6 bases). The CDR3 is 17 amino acids. V lost 3 bases and J 4 bases, leaving 22 bases between the germline ends. Germline V gives CDR1 SGHDT, CDR2 YYEEEE. The CDR3 DNA sequence: TGTGCCAGCAGCTGGATCAATGGGGGGTCAGGAGGAGAGACCCAGTACTTC. This translates into CASSWINGGSGGETQYF. Together with reference TRBV5-6 and TRBJ2-5, the CDR3 gives the full variable domain: DAGVTQSPTHLIKTRGQQVTLRCSPKSGHDTVSWYQQALGQGPQFIFQYYEEEERQRGNFPDRFSGHQFPNYSSELNVNALLLGDSALYLCASSWINGGSGGETQYFGPGTRLLVL.

V usage is TRBV2 and J usage is TRBJ1-3, with a possible D match to TRBD1 (5 bases). The germline V gene encodes CDR1 SNHLY and CDR2 FYNNEI. The CDR3 loop spans 14 amino acids. V was shortened by 4 bases and J by 4 bases, with 11 bases between the two germline ends. The CDR3 bases are TGTGCCAGCAGTGTTTCAGGGTACGGAAACACCATATATTTT. This encodes CASSVSGYGNTIYF.

The genes are TRBV5-6 and TRBJ2-7, with 9 bases lining up with TRBD2. Trimming took 9 bases from V and 3 from J; bases not matched to a gene: 7. There are 13 residues in the CDR3. The V gene's germline CDR1 is SGHDT and CDR2 YYEEEE. The CDR3 protein is CATSKAGGYEQYF. The CDR3 DNA follows: TGTGCCACCTCGAAAGCGGGGGGCTACGAGCAGTACTTC.

This clone has a single count. The V call is TRBV19, the J call TRBJ2-2, with TRBD2 identical over 9 bases. Germline V CDR1 and CDR2: LNHDA, SQIVND (reference sequence). The J segment lost 7 bases and the V segment lost 6 bases, leaving 9 bases of the junction unmatched. CDR3 length: 15 amino acids. CDR3 sequence reads: CASSPRGSGSGELFF. The DNA for the CDR3 is TGTGCCAGTAGCCCCCGGGGTAGCGGGAGCGGGGAGCTGTTTTTT.

The chain joins TRBV4-2 to TRBJ2-1; 10 bases align to TRBD2. Per germline, CDR1 LGHNA and CDR2 YNFKEQ. This CDR3 has 18 residues. Trimming took 0 bases from V and 4 from J; bases not matched to a gene: 9. The CDR3 sequence: CASSQDQGLAGGYNEQFF. As DNA, the CDR3 is TGTGCCAGCAGCCAAGATCAAGGGTTAGCGGGGGGATACAATGAGCAGTTCTTC.

This rearrangement joins TRBV30 to TRBJ1-1; weak D call: TRBD1 (5 bases). The CDR3 runs 14 residues. Trimming removed 7 bases from V and 5 bases from J, with 20 bases in between. Germline CDR1 and CDR2: GTSNPN and SVGIG (reference sequence). CDR3: CASKTWGRGTEAFF. CDR3 DNA sequence: TGTGCCTCAAAAACTTGGGGAAGGGGAACTGAAGCTTTCTTT. Combining the CDR3 with reference TRBV30 and TRBJ1-1 gives the whole variable domain SQTIHQWPATLVQPVGSPLSLECTVEGTSNPNLYWYRQAAGRGLQLLFYSVGIGQISSEVPQNLSASRPQDRQFILSSKKLLLSDSGFYLCASKTWGRGTEAFFGQGTRLTVV.

CDR3 amino acids: CATSRPLGTSGAYEQFF. CDR3 nucleotides: TGTGCCACCAGCAGACCCCTCGGGACTAGCGGGGCCTACGAGCAGTTCTTC. The rearrangement uses TRBV15 and TRBJ2-1, with 13 bases fitting TRBD2. From germline, CDR1 is LNHNV and CDR2 YYDKDF (reference sequence). The CDR3 length is 17 residues. The trim removed 2 bases at V and 10 bases at J, leaving 11 bases unmatched.

This chain joins TRBV9 and TRBJ2-4; TRBD2 aligns across 10 bases. Germline loops: CDR1 SGDLS, CDR2 YYNGEE. This CDR3 contains 16 residues. The J segment lost 4 bases and the V segment lost 0 bases, leaving 4 bases of the junction unmatched. This CDR3 is CASSVGSGGVKNIQYF. The CDR3 DNA reads as TGTGCCAGCAGCGTAGGAAGCGGGGGGGTGAAAAACATTCAGTACTTC.

The genes are TRBV6-5 and TRBJ1-2, with D maybe TRBD1 (5 bases). The CDR3 totals 13 residues. Trimming shortened V by 0 bases and J by 8 bases, and 10 bases separated the two germline ends. CDR1 is MNHEY, CDR2 SVGAGI, per germline. The CDR3 is CASSYSSRGGYTF. CDR3 bases: TGTGCCAGCAGTTACTCGTCCCGGGGGGGCTACACCTTC.

The chain recombines TRBV2 with TRBJ2-3; D is possibly TRBD2 (7 bases). Germline V gene data show CDR1 as SNHLY and CDR2 as FYNNEI. There are 15 residues in the CDR3. Trimming removed 6 bases from V and 5 bases from J, with 18 bases in between. CDR3 nucleotide sequence: TGTGCCAGCAGGGATCGGGGGGCCCGAGGAGATACGCAGTATTTT. Its protein is CASRDRGARGDTQYF.

The chain combines TRBV11-2 with TRBJ2-2, with D hard to call. CDR3 length equals 14 residues. In germline, CDR1 is SGHAT, CDR2 FQNNGV. The V and J ends lost 0 bases and 4 bases respectively, with 6 bases between them. The CDR3 protein is CASSLDPGTGELFF. The CDR3 region has the DNA TGTGCCAGCAGCTTAGATCCGGGCACCGGGGAGCTGTTTTTT.

The V call is TRBV6-6, the J call TRBJ1-1; unclear D gene. The CDR3 runs to 15 residues. Per germline, CDR1 MNHNY and CDR2 SVGAGI (reference sequence). Deletions cut 2 bases from V and 1 base from J, with 11 bases between. CDR3 nucleotide sequence: TGTGCCAGCAGTTACCGGGGAAACGAGAACACTGAAGCTTTCTTT. It codes for CASSYRGNENTEAFF.

This chain links TRBV10-3 with TRBJ1-1; a possible D gene is TRBD1 (6 bases). Germline V gene sequence: CDR1 ENHRY, CDR2 SYGVKD. The CDR3 is 11 amino acids. V lost 2 bases and J 8 bases, leaving 6 bases between the germline ends. The CDR3 is CAISEGQEAFF. The CDR3 DNA reads TGTGCCATCAGTGAGGGACAGGAAGCTTTCTTT.

The V call is TRBV7-6, the J call TRBJ1-1, with D perhaps TRBD1 (5 bases). Trimming removed 5 bases from V and 1 base from J, with 8 bases in between. Germline V CDR1 and CDR2: SGHVS, FNYEAQ. The CDR3 sequence is 13 residues long. The CDR3 is CASSVDRNTEAFF. CDR3 DNA sequence: TGTGCCAGCAGCGTCGACAGGAACACTGAAGCTTTCTTT.

This clone was counted a few times. This chain joins TRBV19 and TRBJ2-7; D unresolved. Trimming took off 4 bases at V and 3 bases at J, with 13 bases between the two ends. Per germline, CDR1 LNHDA and CDR2 SQIVND (reference sequence). The length of the CDR3 is 14 residues. The CDR3 region has the DNA TGTGCCAGTAGTACGCTGACATCAGGCTACGAGCAGTACTTC. It is translated as CASSTLTSGYEQYF.

For the CDR3, the DNA is TGTGCCAGCAGCCACCGGTACAGGGGCCGAAACACCATATATTTT. It yields the protein CASSHRYRGRNTIYF. This chain uses TRBV6-5 with TRBJ1-3; 7 bases agree with TRBD1. Germline-derived CDR1 and CDR2 are MNHEY and SVGAGI. V was clipped by 6 bases and J by 5 bases; unmatched bases: 10. This CDR3 has 15 amino acids.

This rearrangement joins TRBV10-3 to TRBJ1-1, with TRBD1 matching 7 bases. The CDR3 is made up of 14 amino acids. The germline V gene has CDR1 ENHRY and CDR2 SYGVKD. The V segment lost 0 bases and the J segment 7 bases; nucleotides outside the gene matches: 5. The CDR3 bases are TGTGCCATCAGTGAGTCAGGGGGCGCGGATGAAGCTTTCTTT. This encodes CAISESGGADEAFF.

The chain uses TRBV28 and TRBJ2-5; 7 bases line up with TRBD2. After removal of 3 bases from V and 3 bases from J, the junction contained 22 bases not matched to a gene. Germline CDR1 is MDHEN and CDR2 is SYDVKM. The CDR3 consists of 20 residues. CDR3 coding DNA: TGTGCCAGCAGTTTGTTTCCTAGCGGCGACGGTACCCCAAGTGAAGAGACCCAGTACTTC. Translation gives CASSLFPSGDGTPSEETQYF. Drawing the rest from reference TRBV28 and TRBJ2-5, the complete variable domain is DVKVTQSSRYLVKRTGEKVFLECVQDMDHENMFWYRQDPGLGLRLIYFSYDVKMKEKGDIPEGYSVSREKKERFSLILESASTNQTSMYLCASSLFPSGDGTPSEETQYFGPGTRLLVL.